Below are 3 T cell receptor beta chains sequenced from a single sample in a study of CD8 T cells in Susac syndrome. cDNA came from approximately 0.5 to 1 ug RNA primed by random hexamers. TCRdb re-analysed the immunoSEQ multiplex PCR reads in MiXCR, keeping a single row per CDR3 protein. The sample lists around 300,000 distinct CDR3 sequences, 70% to 90% occurring once. Sequenced material: CD8+ T cells from PBMCs. These receptors originate from a human donor with multiple sclerosis.

The chain joins TRBV13 to TRBJ2-1; 12 nucleotides agree with TRBD2. Trimming cost V 2 bases and J 3 bases; bases outside gene matches: 11. The germline CDR1 and CDR2 sequences are PRHDT and FYEKMQ (reference sequence). The CDR3 consists of 19 residues. The CDR3 sequence is CASSLSASGRGWYYNEQFF. The DNA of the CDR3 is TGTGCCAGCAGCTTATCGGCTAGCGGGAGGGGTTGGTACTACAATGAGCAGTTCTTC.

The gene calls are TRBV25-1 and TRBJ2-7; 8 bases fit TRBD1. With V trimmed by 5 bases and J by 4 bases, 13 bases remained unmatched. Per the germline V gene, CDR1 is MGHDK and CDR2 is SYGVNS. The CDR3 covers 16 residues. CDR3 sequence reads: CASSPQGDRPLYEQYF. CDR3 coding DNA: TGTGCCAGCAGTCCCCAGGGGGACAGGCCGCTTTACGAGCAGTACTTC.

The V gene is TRBV28, the J gene TRBJ1-1, with 7 bases that match TRBD1. Germline assignment: CDR1 MDHEN and CDR2 SYDVKM. This CDR3 is 15 amino acids long. V dropped 5 bases and J dropped 4; count of bases not matched to a gene: 10. The CDR3 nucleotides read TGTGCCAGCAGTCCCGATACCCCAGGGGGCACTGAAGCTTTCTTT. This encodes CASSPDTPGGTEAFF.